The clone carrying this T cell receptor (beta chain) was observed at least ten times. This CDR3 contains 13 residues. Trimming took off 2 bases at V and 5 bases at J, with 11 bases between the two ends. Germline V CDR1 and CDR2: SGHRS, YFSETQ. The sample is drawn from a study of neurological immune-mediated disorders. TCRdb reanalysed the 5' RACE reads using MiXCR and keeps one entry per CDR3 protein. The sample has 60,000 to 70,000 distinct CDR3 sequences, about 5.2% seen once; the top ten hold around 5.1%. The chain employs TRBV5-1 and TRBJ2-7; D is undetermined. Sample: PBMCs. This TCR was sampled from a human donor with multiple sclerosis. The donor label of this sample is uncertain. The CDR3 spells CASSFAQLNEQYF. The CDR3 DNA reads TGCGCCAGCAGCTTTGCCCAACTCAACGAGCAGTACTTC.